This TCR beta chain comes out of a study of cytomegalovirus exposure and HLA in healthy donors (dated by TCRdb to the late 2010s). Turning to the overall study: An earlier analysis of several hundred of the donors reported 276 Gb of sequence data and roughly 120 million unique TCR beta sequences obtained from about 170 million T cells. Among about 400 genotyped donors of the cohort, an average of approximately 240,000 unique TCR beta nucleotide sequences was sequenced per donor, of which about 18% were non-productive. The study aimed to test whether signatures of past pathogen exposure could be identified by cataloging public T cell receptors. HLA typing covered class I and class II loci at four-digit resolution. To decide whether each TCR beta V gene segment behaved as functional or pseudogenic, an earlier analysis of fewer than 750 of the donors relied on high-throughput TCR beta sequencing. Rather than using new phenotypic data, the later analysis identified candidate immune exposures from TCR beta sequences and from how often those sequences occurred across donors. A later genetic analysis took genome-wide SNP genotypes for 398 of the 666 donors and used that subset as a discovery cohort. In a later analysis, previously published TCR beta repertoires from 600 to 850 donors were re-analyzed and high-resolution HLA genotyping was added so that TCR occurrence patterns could be studied. Typing coverage varied by locus: roughly 629-640 donors for A, B, C, DRB1 and DQB1; approximately 500 for DQA1; about 590 for DPA1; roughly 450 for DPB1. Donor age, sex, ethnicity and CMV serostatus were compiled alongside the repertoire data. Using immunosequencing, the study profiled T cell repertoires from roughly 650 subjects and related those repertoires to cytomegalovirus serostatus. In addition to the first cohort of 666 subjects, a separate validation cohort of 120 different subjects was used. To predict cytomegalovirus infection status, the study combined high-throughput TCR immunosequencing, statistical association of individual TCRs with disease status, and machine learning. Roughly five DR-DQ haplotypes were handled as single units for association and clustering, since linkage in the cohort was strong. The genetic ancestry cluster associated with self-reported Caucasian donors included 81% of the roughly 380 genotyped donors. An early release that covered roughly 600 HLA-typed donors contained 250 to 350 gigabases of sequencing data and about 84 million unique TCR sequences. All discovery cohort repertoires had been generated using a single sequencing platform.

Library creation used the immunoSEQ multiplex PCR assay. The multiplex PCR relied on a mix of 60 forward primers for TCR Vbeta segments and 13 reverse primers for TCR Jbeta segments. The CDR3 region of rearranged TCR beta genes was amplified from genomic DNA with a multiplex PCR assay. Amplified TCR beta libraries were sequenced as 87-base-pair reads on the Illumina HiSeq System. As for the original processing: Across the roughly 700 repertoires, a later analysis counted roughly 84 million unique TCR beta chains, around 10 million of which were shared by at least two donors. To remove PCR and sequencing errors, raw reads were error-corrected and collapsed into unique sequences using a nearest-neighbor algorithm that merged closely related sequences. Alignment of CDR3 sequences to IMGT reference sequences was used to assign V, D and J gene segments. For a sequence to be retained, a match of at least six nucleotides to both a V gene segment and a J gene segment was required. Rearrangements were classified as productive when the CDR3 lacked stop codons and remained in frame with V and J, and all other rearrangements were classified as non-productive. Following IMGT convention, CDR3 was defined as the stretch from the second conserved V-encoded cysteine up to the conserved J-encoded phenylalanine. In an earlier analysis of more than 550 of the donors, sequences lacking an unambiguous match to a single V gene segment were excluded. An earlier analysis of around 600 of the donors classified V segments as functional when productive rearrangements were above 56.7% and as segregating when the standard deviation between donors was above 5%. A statistical classification framework was developed to diagnose cytomegalovirus status using the catalog of TCR beta chain sequences. In a later analysis, TCR nucleotide sequences were compared against IMGT/GENE-DB human TR gene sequences so that V and J genes could be assigned. The TCRdist pipeline was used in a later analysis to assign CDR3 sequences and most-parsimonious VDJ recombination scenarios. In a later analysis, every TCR beta chain was defined by the combination of its CDR3 amino acid sequence and its V-gene family, and reads without a unique V-gene family were dropped. In a later analysis, several hundred highly shared, low-generation-probability nucleotide sequences were removed to address suspected cross-contamination and a sequencing artifact. In a later analysis, a clonal expansion index was calculated for each public chain from normalized within-repertoire ranks of inferred template counts. In a later analysis, generation probabilities were computed with a VDJ recombination model fitted to out-of-frame rearrangements, and the resulting probabilities were checked against IGoR. A later analysis scored TCR-TCR, TCR-HLA and TCR-CMV co-occurrence with hypergeometric tests, applying a repertoire-size bias correction to TCR pairs. In a later analysis, false discovery rates were estimated by permuting HLA or CMV assignments 20 times. In a later analysis, co-occurring TCRs were grouped using DBSCAN, and TCRdist sequence similarity was added for clustering within HLA-allele-positive subsets. Co-occurrence clustering excluded repertoires with fewer than 30,000 or more than 120,000 public chains, plus five with anomalous nucleotide sharing. TCRdb took this table from immuneACCESS and kept in-frame rearrangements with V and J called. Such tables lack part of the clones; where checked against another copy, unresolved V genes explain under half of the gap, and the rest is unexplained. The DNA gave D and trimming, while V, J and clone size come from that table. The sample data list 110,000 to 150,000 clones, and 60% to 85% of these were observed just once. 1% to 1.5% of the sample is in the top ten clones.

As to this clone: Its target antigen remains unknown. No qualities accompany the bases; no much larger clone lies one base away.

Looking up the germline V gene (reference sequence) yields CDR1 MNHEY and CDR2 SMNVEV. Compared with germline, V lacks 5 bases and J lacks 5 bases; bases without a gene match: 6. Counted from cysteine to phenylalanine, this CDR3 has 14 amino acids. Just CDR3 DNA is preserved here, 42 bases in frame from base 1. What the research found in general, with its limitations: CMV serostatus was the only immune exposure information available for the cohort. The authors suggested that the approach could potentially be generalized to other disease states and immunological phenotypes. The presence/absence analyses assumed that sequencing depth was roughly uniform across donors, and that assumption may not be true. Linkage disequilibrium might explain the correlated functional status among segregating V segments, but an unknown experimental factor could not be ruled out. A later analysis found that HLA-associated TCR beta chains were more clonally expanded and had lower generation probabilities than equally common non-associated chains. A cluster of highly shared sequence variants was judged likely to represent a technical artifact of the sequencing pipeline. In a later analysis, most CMV-associated TCR beta chains were found to appear HLA-restricted, with HLA associations seemingly driven largely by CMV exposure. A further reported finding was that TCR beta sequences accurately predicted the HLA-A and HLA-B alleles for most subjects in the first cohort. In a later analysis, the rate of TCR association differed among HLA loci, with DRB1 alleles having the most associated TCRs and HLA-C alleles having the fewest. V-gene and J-gene trimming of TCR beta chains was associated with a missense DCLRE1C variant in a later genetic analysis, and the association was replicated in an independent cohort. According to a later genetic analysis, donors in an Asian-associated ancestry cluster had fewer N-insertions in productive TCRs than the approximately 670-donor mean. The classifier was reported to diagnose cytomegalovirus status with high specificity and sensitivity in both the original cohort and the validation cohort. The 87-base-pair reads could not distinguish some IMGT-functional V segments, including TRBV6-2 and TRBV6-3, so those segments were excluded. A later analysis associated 15,000 or so TCR beta sequences with specific HLA alleles at a false discovery rate of 0.05. HLA typing was unavailable for some donors at each locus, so association tests used only the typed subset. The cohort was sequenced for TCR beta chains only, and without alpha or paired-chain data the features that could be detected were limited. The earlier analysis of some 560 of the donors excluded some 15 rarely observed V segments, including chromosome 9 orphons, because counts were too low. Most TCR sequences were observed very rarely across donors, whereas some public TCRs were present in many individuals. In the study, some 160 TCR beta chains were listed as associated with cytomegalovirus. According to a later analysis, parvovirus B19, influenza, CMV and Epstein-Barr virus appeared linked to several top co-occurrence clusters. In an earlier analysis of 587 of the donors, most TCR beta V segments appeared in productive rearrangements about 87% or about 30% of the time, broadly matching IMGT annotations. When HLA alleles, especially DR and DQ, strongly co-occurred, TCR associations were difficult to assign to individual alleles. A few of the identified cytomegalovirus-associated TCR beta chains were confirmed in vitro to be specific for cytomegalovirus antigens.

The cohort comprised around 700 healthy bone marrow donors. Cohort members were all nominally healthy when sampled, although unrecorded immune exposures were likely present. The donor tested CMV seropositive, placing the donor among the 250 to 300 seropositive members of the cohort. A peripheral blood sample was provided by each donor, and peripheral blood mononuclear cells were used for TCR beta sequencing. The Qiagen DNeasy Blood Extraction Kit was used to extract genomic DNA from the blood cell samples. This TCR derives from a male donor in good health and CMV-seropositive. This sequence uses TRBV27 and TRBJ2-7, with TRBD1 matching 10 junction bases. The sample taken for sequencing was PBMCs. The CDR3 amino acid sequence is: CASSQWTGGDEQYF. Here is the DNA: TGTGCCAGCAGTCAATGGACAGGGGGGGACGAGCAGTACTTC.